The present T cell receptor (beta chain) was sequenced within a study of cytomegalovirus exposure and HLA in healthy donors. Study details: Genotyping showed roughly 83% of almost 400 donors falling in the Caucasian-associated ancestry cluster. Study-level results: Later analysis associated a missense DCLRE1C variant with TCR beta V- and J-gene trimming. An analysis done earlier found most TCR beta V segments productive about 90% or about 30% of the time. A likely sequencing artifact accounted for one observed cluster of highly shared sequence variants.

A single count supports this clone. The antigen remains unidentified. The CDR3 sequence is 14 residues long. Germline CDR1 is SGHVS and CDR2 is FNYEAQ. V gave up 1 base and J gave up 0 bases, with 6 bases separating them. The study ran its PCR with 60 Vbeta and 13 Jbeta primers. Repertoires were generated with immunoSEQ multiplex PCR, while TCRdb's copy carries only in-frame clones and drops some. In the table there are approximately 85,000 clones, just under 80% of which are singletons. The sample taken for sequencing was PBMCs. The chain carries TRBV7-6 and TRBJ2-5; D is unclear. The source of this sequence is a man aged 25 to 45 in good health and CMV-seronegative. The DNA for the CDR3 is TGTGCCAGCAGCTTAGGACTGCACCAAGAGACCCAGTACTTC. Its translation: CASSLGLHQETQYF.